Below are 14 T cell receptor beta chains sequenced from a single sample in a study of vaccination effects on CD4 cells after COVID-19. No antigen is known for these receptors. The method was immunoSEQ multiplex PCR; TCRdb's version includes in-frame clones alone and lacks a portion of them. The data hold about 20,000 clones, with approximately 72% observed a single time. ViraFEST expansion of antigen-specific CD4+ T cells with viral peptide pools preceded sequencing. When around nine days of culture had elapsed, CD4+ T cells were isolated. None of these healthy vaccinees had been infected with SARS-CoV-2 before vaccination. Here the sequenced sample was CD4+ T cells from PBMCs cultured with HCoV-NL63 spike peptides, taken before COVID-19 vaccination. These receptors all come from a human donor who received a COVID-19 vaccine.

The V gene is TRBV9, the J gene TRBJ2-1; D gene ambiguous. The CDR3 has 15 amino acids. Trimming pared 1 base from V and 6 bases from J, leaving 14 bases between. Germline values: CDR1 SGDLS, CDR2 YYNGEE. The CDR3 loop reads CASSVSPRLLNEQFF. CDR3 nucleotide sequence: TGTGCCAGCAGCGTAAGCCCGAGACTCCTCAATGAGCAGTTCTTC.

The chain uses TRBV6-1 and TRBJ2-7; tentative D call: TRBD2 (5 bases). The CDR3 has 15 residues. Deletions cut 2 bases from V and 0 bases from J, with 11 bases between. Per the germline V gene, CDR1 is MNHNS and CDR2 is SASEGT. CDR3 nucleotide sequence: TGTGCCAGCAGTGAAATGGGAGAGTACTCCTACGAGCAGTACTTC. Translating it yields CASSEMGEYSYEQYF.

The chain is built from TRBV15 and TRBJ2-3; D may be TRBD2 (6 bases). The CDR3 loop spans 15 amino acids. V lost 0 bases and J 4 bases, leaving 11 bases between the germline ends. Germline assignment: CDR1 LNHNV and CDR2 YYDKDF (reference sequence). This chain's CDR3 is CATSRDQGLSDTQYF. CDR3 coding DNA: TGTGCCACCAGCAGAGATCAGGGACTTTCAGATACGCAGTATTTT.

The V call is TRBV5-1, the J call TRBJ2-7; D is ambiguous. Germline assignment: CDR1 SGHRS and CDR2 YFSETQ. This CDR3 has 15 residues. V lost 0 bases and J lost 6, with 16 bases in between. This CDR3 is CASSLEVAARSEQYF. CDR3 sequence (DNA): TGCGCCAGCAGCTTGGAAGTTGCCGCTAGGTCCGAGCAGTACTTC.

V and J are TRBV29-1 and TRBJ2-3; TRBD2 matches at 8 bases. Germline CDR1 and CDR2: SQVTM and ANQGSEA. CDR3 size: 13 residues. With 4 bases clipped from V and 0 bases from J, the junction kept 0 bases outside the gene matches. The CDR3 DNA follows: TGCAGCGTTGCGGGGGGGAGCACAGATACGCAGTATTTT. Encoded protein: CSVAGGSTDTQYF.

V usage is TRBV6-4 and J usage is TRBJ1-2; 9 bases fit TRBD1. Germline trimming cut 0 bases from V and 7 bases from J; bases unmatched to any gene: 0. The CDR3 length is 13 residues. Germline V lookup: CDR1 MRHNA, CDR2 SNTAGT. The CDR3 sequence is CASSDSDRGGYTF. In DNA, the CDR3 is TGTGCCAGCAGTGACTCGGACAGGGGTGGCTACACCTTC.

This clone was seen more than once but under ten times. The V gene is TRBV9, the J gene TRBJ2-1; D remains ambiguous. The CDR3 length is 15 residues. Per germline, CDR1 SGDLS and CDR2 YYNGEE. Trimming removed 0 bases at V and 0 bases at J, with 7 bases between. CDR3 nucleotides: TGTGCCAGCAGCGTAGTGGCAGACTCCTACAATGAGCAGTTCTTC. It translates to CASSVVADSYNEQFF. Based on the CDR3 plus reference TRBV9 and TRBJ2-1, the full variable domain is DSGVTQTPKHLITATGQRVTLRCSPRSGDLSVYWYQQSLDQGLQFLIQYYNGEERAKGNILERFSAQQFPDLHSELNLSSLELGDSALYFCASSVVADSYNEQFFGPGTRLTVL.

The rearrangement joins TRBV5-4 to TRBJ1-2; 10 nucleotides match TRBD1. Germline CDR1 and CDR2: SGHNT and YYREEE (reference sequence). The CDR3 runs to 13 residues. V lost 4 bases and J lost 8; bases outside the gene matches: 5. The CDR3 protein is CASSVTGGWGYTF. CDR3 nucleotides: TGTGCCAGCAGCGTGACAGGGGGCTGGGGCTACACCTTC.

The CDR3 spells CAITDSNPGELFF. The CDR3 coding sequence is TGTGCCATCACTGACAGTAACCCGGGGGAGCTGTTTTTT. V usage is TRBV10-3 and J usage is TRBJ2-2, with D maybe TRBD1 (5 bases). CDR3 length equals 13 residues. Germline-derived CDR1 and CDR2 are ENHRY and SYGVKD. Trimming took off 7 bases at V and 8 bases at J, with 14 bases between the two ends.

The chain combines TRBV3-1 (or the pseudogene TRBV3-2) with TRBJ2-1; 7 bases map to TRBD2. The V and J ends lost 4 bases and 4 bases, in that order; junction bases with no gene match: 4. The CDR3 is made up of 14 amino acids. Germline V gene data show CDR1 as LGHDT and CDR2 as YNNKEL (reference sequence). The CDR3 sequence: CASSPTAGYNEQFF. In DNA form, the CDR3 reads TGTGCCAGCAGCCCGACAGCGGGATACAATGAGCAGTTCTTC.

The V and J genes are TRBV30 and TRBJ1-4, with D tentatively TRBD1 (5 bases). The CDR3 extends over 16 amino acids. Per the germline V gene, CDR1 is GTSNPN and CDR2 is SVGIG (reference sequence). Trimming removed 6 bases from V and 4 bases from J, with 21 bases in between. The CDR3 loop reads CACENLKGLGNEKLFF. The DNA of the CDR3 is TGTGCCTGTGAAAACTTAAAGGGGTTAGGTAATGAAAAACTGTTTTTT.

The rearrangement uses TRBV12-3 or TRBV12-4 and TRBJ2-5; D unclear. Trimming removed 6 bases from V and 4 bases from J, with 12 bases in between. This CDR3 has 13 amino acids. This CDR3 is CASSHLMGETQYF. The CDR3 bases are TGTGCCAGCAGCCACCTCATGGGAGAGACCCAGTACTTC.

V gene TRBV3-1 (or the pseudogene TRBV3-2) combines with J gene TRBJ1-3, with a possible D match to TRBD1 (6 bases). Germline assignment: CDR1 LGHDT and CDR2 YNNKEL (reference sequence). The CDR3 sequence is 17 residues long. V was cut by 4 bases and J by 2 bases, with 18 bases left in between. The CDR3 here is CASSRMTGWETGNTIYF. In DNA form, the CDR3 reads TGTGCCAGCAGCCGCATGACAGGTTGGGAAACTGGAAACACCATATATTTT.

The chain uses TRBV9 and TRBJ2-5, with 8 positions matching TRBD1. The V gene end was trimmed by 4 bases and the J gene end by 5 bases; junction bases not matched to a gene: 7. Germline loops: CDR1 SGDLS, CDR2 YYNGEE. This CDR3 has 14 residues. The CDR3 sequence: CASSTRQGRETQYF. As DNA, the CDR3 is TGTGCCAGCAGCACCCGACAGGGGCGGGAGACCCAGTACTTC.